Listed here is a single TCR beta chain. These data are taken from a study of T cells in Graves' hyperthyroidism and ophthalmopathy. Any patient presenting with uncontrolled infection, other autoimmune disease, pregnancy or lactation was left out. Trimming took 4 bases from V and 8 from J, leaving 18 bases between them. This CDR3 has 15 amino acids. Germline lookup yields CDR1 SGHRS and CDR2 YFSETQ. Amplification of TCR beta CDR3 regions used RNA as the template. Primed by the HTBI set, a first-round RT-PCR was run on the TCR CDR3. One entry per CDR3 protein, called by TCRdb with MiXCR from the multiplex PCR reads. The table lists roughly 500,000 distinct CDR3 sequences, 35% to 55% of them singletons.

This sequence joins TRBV5-1 and TRBJ2-2; D unclear. The sequencing sample was made of peripheral blood or thyroid tissue (not recorded which). The sequence came from an adult woman with Graves' disease, either hyperthyroidism or ophthalmopathy (not recorded which). The CDR3 bases are TGCGCCAGCAGCCCCTTGACGGCCAGCTCTGGGGAGCTGTTTTTT. Amino acid sequence: CASSPLTASSGELFF. Complete variable domain (other parts from reference TRBV5-1 and TRBJ2-2): KAGVTQTPRYLIKTRGQQVTLSCSPISGHRSVSWYQQTPGQGLQFLFEYFSETQRNKGNFPGRFSGRQFSNSRSEMNVSTLELGDSALYLCASSPLTASSGELFFGEGSRLTVL.